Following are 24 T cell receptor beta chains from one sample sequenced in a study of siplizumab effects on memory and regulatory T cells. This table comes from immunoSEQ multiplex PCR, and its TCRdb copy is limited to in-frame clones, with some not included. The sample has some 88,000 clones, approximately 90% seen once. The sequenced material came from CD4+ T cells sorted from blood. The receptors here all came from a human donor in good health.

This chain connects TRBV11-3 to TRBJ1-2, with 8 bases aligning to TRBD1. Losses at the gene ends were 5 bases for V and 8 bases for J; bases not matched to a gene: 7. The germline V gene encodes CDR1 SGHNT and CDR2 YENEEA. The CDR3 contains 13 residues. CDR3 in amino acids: CASSEGQEGGYTF. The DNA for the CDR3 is TGTGCCAGCAGCGAGGGACAGGAAGGCGGCTACACCTTC.

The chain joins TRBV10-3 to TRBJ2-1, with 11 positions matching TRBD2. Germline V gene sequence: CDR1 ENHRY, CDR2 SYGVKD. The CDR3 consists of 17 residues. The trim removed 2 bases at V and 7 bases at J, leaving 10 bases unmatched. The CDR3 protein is CAISEPLTSGDMNEQFF. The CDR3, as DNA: TGTGCCATCAGTGAGCCCTTGACTAGCGGGGATATGAATGAGCAGTTCTTC.

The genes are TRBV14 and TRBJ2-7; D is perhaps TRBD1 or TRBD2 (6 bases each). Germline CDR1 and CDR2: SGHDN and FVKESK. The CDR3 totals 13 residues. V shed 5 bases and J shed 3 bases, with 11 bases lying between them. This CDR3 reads CASSSRGVYEQYF. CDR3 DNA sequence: TGTGCCAGCAGCTCGAGGGGGGTCTACGAGCAGTACTTC.

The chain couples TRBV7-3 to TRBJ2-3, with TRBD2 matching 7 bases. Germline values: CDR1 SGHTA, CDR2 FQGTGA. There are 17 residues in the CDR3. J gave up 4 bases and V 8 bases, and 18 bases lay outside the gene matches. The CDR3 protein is CASGLRGAGNGADTQYF. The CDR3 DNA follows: TGTGCCAGCGGGTTGCGGGGAGCGGGAAATGGGGCAGATACGCAGTATTTT. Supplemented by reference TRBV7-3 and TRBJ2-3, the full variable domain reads GAGVSQTPSNKVTEKGKYVELRCDPISGHTALYWYRQSLGQGPEFLIYFQGTGAADDSGLPNDRFFAVRPEGSVSTLKIQRTERGDSAVYLCASGLRGAGNGADTQYFGPGTRLTVL.

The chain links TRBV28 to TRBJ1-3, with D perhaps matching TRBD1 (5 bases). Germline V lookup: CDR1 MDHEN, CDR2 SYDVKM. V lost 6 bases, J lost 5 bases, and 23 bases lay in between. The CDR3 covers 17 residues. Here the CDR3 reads CASSSPAPGGERNTIYF. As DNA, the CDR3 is TGTGCCAGCAGCTCCCCCGCGCCAGGAGGGGAGAGAAACACCATATATTTT.

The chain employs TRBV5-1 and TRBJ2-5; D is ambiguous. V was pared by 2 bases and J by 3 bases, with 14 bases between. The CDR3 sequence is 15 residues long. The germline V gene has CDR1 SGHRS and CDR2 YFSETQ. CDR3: CASSFWGNIKETQYF. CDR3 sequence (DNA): TGCGCCAGCAGCTTCTGGGGTAATATAAAAGAGACCCAGTACTTC.

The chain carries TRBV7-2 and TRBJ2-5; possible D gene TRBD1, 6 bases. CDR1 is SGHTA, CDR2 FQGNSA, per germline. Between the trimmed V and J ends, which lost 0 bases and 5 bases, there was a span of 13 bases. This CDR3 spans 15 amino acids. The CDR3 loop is CASSLALGGWETQYF. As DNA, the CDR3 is TGTGCCAGCAGCTTAGCGCTTGGGGGCTGGGAGACCCAGTACTTC. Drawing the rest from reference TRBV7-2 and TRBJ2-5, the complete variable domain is GAGVSQSPSNKVTEKGKDVELRCDPISGHTALYWYRQSLGQGLEFLIYFQGNSAPDKSGLPSDRFSAERTGGSVSTLTIQRTQQEDSAVYLCASSLALGGWETQYFGPGTRLLVL.

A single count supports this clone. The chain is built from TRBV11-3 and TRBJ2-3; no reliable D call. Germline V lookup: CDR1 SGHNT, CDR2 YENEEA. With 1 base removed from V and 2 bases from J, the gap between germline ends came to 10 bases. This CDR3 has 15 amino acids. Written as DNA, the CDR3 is TGTGCCAGCAGCTTAGTTTCAGAAAACACAGATACGCAGTATTTT. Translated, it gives CASSLVSENTDTQYF. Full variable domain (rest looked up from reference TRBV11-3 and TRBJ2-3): EAGVVQSPRYKIIEKKQPVAFWCNPISGHNTLYWYLQNLGQGPELLIRYENEEAVDDSQLPKDRFSAERLKGVDSTLKIQPAELGDSAVYLCASSLVSENTDTQYFGPGTRLTVL.

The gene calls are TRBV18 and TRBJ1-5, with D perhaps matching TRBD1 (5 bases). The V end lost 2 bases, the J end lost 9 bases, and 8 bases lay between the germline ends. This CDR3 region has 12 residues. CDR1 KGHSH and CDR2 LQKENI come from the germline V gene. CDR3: CASSPGGVPQHF. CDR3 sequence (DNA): TGTGCCAGCTCACCAGGAGGGGTGCCCCAGCATTTT. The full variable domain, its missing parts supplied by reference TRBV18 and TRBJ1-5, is NAGVMQNPRHLVRRRGQEARLRCSPMKGHSHVYWYRQLPEEGLKFMVYLQKENIIDESGMPKERFSAEFPKEGPSILRIQQVVRGDSAAYFCASSPGGVPQHFGDGTRLSIL.

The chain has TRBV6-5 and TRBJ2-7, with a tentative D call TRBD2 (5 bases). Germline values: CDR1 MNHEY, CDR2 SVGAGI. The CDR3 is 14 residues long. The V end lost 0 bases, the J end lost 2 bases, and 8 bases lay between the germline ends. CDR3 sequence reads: CASSYSSGAYEQYF. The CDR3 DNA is TGTGCCAGCAGTTACTCGTCCGGGGCCTACGAGCAGTACTTC.

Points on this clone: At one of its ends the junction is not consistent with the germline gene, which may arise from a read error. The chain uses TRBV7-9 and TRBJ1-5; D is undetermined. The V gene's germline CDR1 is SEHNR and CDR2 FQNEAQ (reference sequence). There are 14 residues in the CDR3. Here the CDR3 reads CASSLEGSIQPQHF. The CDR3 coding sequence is TGTGCCAGCAGCTTAGAGGGAAGCATTCAGCCCCAGCATTTT. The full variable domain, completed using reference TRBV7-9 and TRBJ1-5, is DTGVSQNPRHKITKRGQNVTFRCDPISEHNRLYWYRQTLGQGPEFLTYFQNEAQLEKSRLLSDRFSAERPKGSFSTLEIQRTEQGDSAMYLCASSLEGSIQPQHFGDGTRLSIL.

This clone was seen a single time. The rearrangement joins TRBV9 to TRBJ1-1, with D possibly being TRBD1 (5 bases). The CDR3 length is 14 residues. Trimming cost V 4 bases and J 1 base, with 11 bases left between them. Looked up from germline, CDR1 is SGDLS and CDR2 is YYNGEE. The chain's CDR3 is CASSPQGENTEAFF. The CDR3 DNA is TGTGCCAGCAGCCCCCAGGGAGAGAACACTGAAGCTTTCTTT. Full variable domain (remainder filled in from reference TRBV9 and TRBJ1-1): DSGVTQTPKHLITATGQRVTLRCSPRSGDLSVYWYQQSLDQGLQFLIQYYNGEERAKGNILERFSAQQFPDLHSELNLSSLELGDSALYFCASSPQGENTEAFFGQGTRLTVV.

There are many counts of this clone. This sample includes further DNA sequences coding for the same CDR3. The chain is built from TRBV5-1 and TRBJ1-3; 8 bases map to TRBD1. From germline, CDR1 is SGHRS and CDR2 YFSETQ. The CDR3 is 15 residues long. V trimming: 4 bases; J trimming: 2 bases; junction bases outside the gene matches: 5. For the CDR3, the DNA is TGCGCCAGCAGCCTAGGACAGGGAGCTGGAAACACCATATATTTT. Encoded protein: CASSLGQGAGNTIYF.

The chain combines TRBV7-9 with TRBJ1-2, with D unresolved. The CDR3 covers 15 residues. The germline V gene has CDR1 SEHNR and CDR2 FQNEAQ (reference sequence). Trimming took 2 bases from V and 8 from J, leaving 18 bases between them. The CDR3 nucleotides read TGTGCCAGCAGCTTAAGTCGGATGGATAGAGACGGCTACACCTTC. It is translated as CASSLSRMDRDGYTF.

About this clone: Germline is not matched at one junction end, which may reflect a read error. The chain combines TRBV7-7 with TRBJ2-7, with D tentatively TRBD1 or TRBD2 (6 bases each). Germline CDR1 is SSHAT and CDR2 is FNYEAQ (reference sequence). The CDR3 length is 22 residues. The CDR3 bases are TGTGCTAGCAGCTTAGCGGTGAATACGGGACAAGGATGTTTCAGAAGCTCCTACGAGCAGTACTTC. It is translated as CASSLAVNTGQGCFRSSYEQYF.

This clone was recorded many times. As DNA, the CDR3 is TGCGCCAGCAGACCAGCCACAGGGGGATCTAACTATGGCTACACCTTC. This sequence encodes CASRPATGGSNYGYTF. The V gene is TRBV4-1, the J gene TRBJ1-2; 8 bases map to TRBD1. Trimming cost V 6 bases and J 0 bases; bases outside gene matches: 9. The CDR3 consists of 16 residues. The germline V gene has CDR1 MGHRA and CDR2 YSYEKL.

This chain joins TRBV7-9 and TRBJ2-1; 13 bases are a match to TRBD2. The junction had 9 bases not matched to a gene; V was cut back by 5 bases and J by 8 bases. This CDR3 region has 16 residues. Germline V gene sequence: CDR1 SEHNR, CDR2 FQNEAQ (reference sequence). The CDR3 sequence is CASSLGTSGKIYEQFF. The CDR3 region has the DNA TGTGCCAGCAGCCTCGGGACTAGCGGGAAAATTTATGAGCAGTTCTTC.

The CDR3 spells CASSYTSGKGHRFF. The CDR3, as DNA: TGTGCCAGCAGTTATACTAGCGGGAAGGGTCATCGGTTCTTC. The V call is TRBV6-5, the J call TRBJ2-1; TRBD2 agrees at 10 bases. The CDR3 is made up of 14 amino acids. Germline V gene lookup returns CDR1 MNHEY and CDR2 SVGAGI. V dropped 3 bases and J dropped 15; count of bases not matched to a gene: 11.

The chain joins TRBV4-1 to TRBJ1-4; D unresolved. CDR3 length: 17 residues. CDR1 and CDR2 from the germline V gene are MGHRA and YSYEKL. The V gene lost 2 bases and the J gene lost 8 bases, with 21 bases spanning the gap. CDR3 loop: CASSQLMAGPKGEKLFF. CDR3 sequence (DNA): TGCGCCAGCAGCCAATTAATGGCGGGTCCCAAGGGAGAAAAACTGTTTTTT.

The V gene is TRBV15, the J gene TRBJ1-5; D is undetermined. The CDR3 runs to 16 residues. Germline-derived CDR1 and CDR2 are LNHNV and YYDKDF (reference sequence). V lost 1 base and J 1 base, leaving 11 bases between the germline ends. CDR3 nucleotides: TGTGCCACCAGCAGAGGTAGAACGGGGAGCAATCAGCCCCAGCATTTT. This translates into CATSRGRTGSNQPQHF.

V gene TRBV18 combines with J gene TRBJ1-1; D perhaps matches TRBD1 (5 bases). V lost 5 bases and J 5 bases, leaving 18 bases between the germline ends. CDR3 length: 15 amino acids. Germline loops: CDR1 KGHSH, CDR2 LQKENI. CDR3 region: CASSSELRVNTEAFF. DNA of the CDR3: TGTGCCAGCTCATCGGAACTCAGGGTAAATACTGAAGCTTTCTTT.

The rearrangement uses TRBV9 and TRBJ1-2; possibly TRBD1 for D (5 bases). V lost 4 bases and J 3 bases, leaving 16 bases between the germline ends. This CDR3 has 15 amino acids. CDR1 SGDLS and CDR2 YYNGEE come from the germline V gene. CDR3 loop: CASSTRDLTHYGYTF. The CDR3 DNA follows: TGTGCCAGCAGCACCCGGGACCTCACGCACTATGGCTACACCTTC.

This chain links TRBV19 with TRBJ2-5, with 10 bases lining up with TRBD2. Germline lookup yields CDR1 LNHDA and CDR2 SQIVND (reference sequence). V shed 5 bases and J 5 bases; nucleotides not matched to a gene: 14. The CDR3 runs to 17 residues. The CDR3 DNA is TGTGCCAGTAGTCCCCAAAGGGCTAGCGGGAGTTGGGAGACCCAGTACTTC. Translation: CASSPQRASGSWETQYF.

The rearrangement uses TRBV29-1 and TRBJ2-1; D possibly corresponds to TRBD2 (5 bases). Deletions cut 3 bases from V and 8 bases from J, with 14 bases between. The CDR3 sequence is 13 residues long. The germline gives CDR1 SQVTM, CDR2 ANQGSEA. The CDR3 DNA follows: TGCAGCGTTGACGGTTCCGGGATCTATGAGCAGTTCTTC. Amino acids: CSVDGSGIYEQFF.